This is a list of T cell receptor beta chains from one sample in a study of blood T cells in healthy people across ages. TCRdb redid the calling of the 5' RACE reads with MiXCR, one entry per CDR3 protein. The data hold hundreds of thousands of distinct CDR3 sequences, with approximately 44% observed a single time. Sequencing used blood. The receptors were sampled from a man aged 55 to 70 in good health. Each CDR3 is given with its conserved first and last residue. A D gene is named only where the DNA matches it firmly.

J gene: TRBJ2-3
D gene: NA
V gene: TRBV5-6
CDR3 protein: CASSLWSTRDTQYF

J gene: TRBJ1-6
D gene: NA
V gene: TRBV7-9
CDR3 protein: CASSFRGLGNSPLHF

J gene: TRBJ1-1
D gene: NA
V gene: TRBV2
CDR3 protein: CASGGEGGTTEAFF

J gene: TRBJ1-2
D gene: NA
V gene: TRBV4-1
CDR3 protein: CVSSQDPGIYGYTF

J gene: TRBJ2-3
D gene: NA
V gene: TRBV7-2
CDR3 protein: CASSRRSGNAQYF

J gene: TRBJ2-1
D gene: NA
V gene: TRBV28
CDR3 protein: CASSVLQQAWQFF

J gene: TRBJ2-7
D gene: TRBD2
V gene: TRBV29-1
CDR3 protein: CSVGRDSYEQYF

J gene: TRBJ1-3
D gene: NA
V gene: TRBV12-3/TRBV12-4
CDR3 protein: CASSLHNGNTIYF

J gene: TRBJ2-1
D gene: NA
V gene: TRBV6-2/TRBV6-3
CDR3 protein: CASRSTGQLNEQFF

J gene: TRBJ2-5
D gene: NA
V gene: TRBV28
CDR3 protein: CASSLISRPQETQYF

J gene: TRBJ2-7
D gene: TRBD2
V gene: TRBV6-1
CDR3 protein: CASRRTSVYEQYF

J gene: TRBJ2-7
D gene: NA
V gene: TRBV7-9
CDR3 protein: CASTGRNSHEQYF